The 17 T cell receptor beta chains reported below all come from one sample, sequenced in a study of blood T cell repertoires in COVID-19. Here immunoSEQ multiplex PCR was the method, and the copy in TCRdb shows in-frame clones only, minus some. This repertoire shows 65,000 to 80,000 clones, roughly 80% found once; its top ten account for 10% to 15%. Source material: peripheral blood. These receptors all stem from a human donor in a cohort sampled during active COVID-19.

This chain links TRBV7-8 with TRBJ2-7; 8 bases line up with TRBD1. CDR1 is SGHVS and CDR2 is FQNEAQ in the germline V gene. CDR3 length: 17 residues. V dropped 4 bases and J dropped 5; count of bases not matched to a gene: 16. CDR3 in amino acids: CASSSQDRVGDRNEQYF. As DNA, the CDR3 is TGTGCCAGCAGCTCCCAGGACAGGGTAGGGGATCGGAACGAGCAGTACTTC.

The chain links TRBV4-1 to TRBJ1-2, with TRBD1 identical over 10 bases. Per the germline V gene, CDR1 is MGHRA and CDR2 is YSYEKL. Losses at the gene ends were 4 bases for V and 2 bases for J; bases not matched to a gene: 4. CDR3 length: 15 residues. The CDR3 coding sequence is TGCGCCAGCAGCCCCGGGACAGGGGAAAACTATGGCTACACCTTC. Its translation: CASSPGTGENYGYTF.

The CDR3 DNA sequence: TGTGCCAGCAGCCCAGCGGGGGGAGGGGGCGGTGAAAAACTGTTTTTT. This codes for CASSPAGGGGGEKLFF. The rearrangement links TRBV4-2 to TRBJ1-4; TRBD1 matches at 7 bases. CDR3 length: 16 amino acids. Germline V gene sequence: CDR1 LGHNA, CDR2 YNFKEQ. The V and J ends lost 4 bases and 7 bases, in that order; junction bases with no gene match: 12.

The rearrangement joins TRBV6-4 to TRBJ2-1; D is uncertain. The CDR3 sequence is 13 residues long. Trimming stripped 6 bases from V and 0 bases from J, with 6 bases between. CDR1 and CDR2 (germline): MRHNA, SNTAGT. CDR3 coding DNA: TGTGCCAGCAGCTTAGACTCCTACAATGAGCAGTTCTTC. Its translation: CASSLDSYNEQFF.

In its sample, this clone was seen a few times. The chain recombines TRBV4-1 with TRBJ1-4; D remains ambiguous. The CDR3 is made up of 15 amino acids. V lost 4 bases to trimming and J lost 9 bases, with 18 bases between them. Looked up from germline, CDR1 is MGHRA and CDR2 is YSYEKL. CDR3 region: CASSPLMIGMKKLFF. The CDR3 nucleotides read TGCGCCAGCAGCCCCCTGATGATCGGGATGAAAAAACTGTTTTTT.

The rearrangement joins TRBV21-1 to TRBJ1-5; the table names TRBD1, a call not compared with the DNA. TRBV21-1 is given as a pseudogene. This CDR3 is built from 16 residues. In DNA form, the CDR3 reads TGTGCCAGCAGCTCCCAGGGACAGGGGGACAATCAGCCCCAGCATTTT. This gives the protein CASSSQGQGDNQPQHF.

This sequence joins TRBV6-5 and TRBJ2-7; maybe TRBD2 (6 bases). Germline V gene sequence: CDR1 MNHEY, CDR2 SVGAGI. The CDR3 sequence is 15 residues long. V lost 5 bases and J lost 2, with 16 bases in between. The CDR3 is CASSPRLERTYEQYF. The DNA of the CDR3 is TGTGCCAGCAGTCCCCGACTAGAGAGGACCTACGAGCAGTACTTC.

The chain uses TRBV19 and TRBJ2-5; 10 bases line up with TRBD1. The CDR3 covers 15 residues. V was pared by 0 bases and J by 5 bases, with 3 bases of the junction left unmatched. Per the germline V gene, CDR1 is LNHDA and CDR2 is SQIVND (reference sequence). CDR3 region: CASSIETGGRETQYF. CDR3 sequence (DNA): TGTGCCAGTAGTATAGAGACAGGGGGCAGGGAGACCCAGTACTTC. Supplemented by reference TRBV19 and TRBJ2-5, the full variable domain reads DGGITQSPKYLFRKEGQNVTLSCEQNLNHDAMYWYRQDPGQGLRLIYYSQIVNDFQKGDIAEGYSVSREKKESFPLTVTSAQKNPTAFYLCASSIETGGRETQYFGPGTRLLVL.

The sample holds one count of this clone. V gene TRBV28 combines with J gene TRBJ2-7; tentatively, D is TRBD2 (6 bases). The germline gives CDR1 MDHEN, CDR2 SYDVKM. The V end lost 0 bases, the J end lost 6 bases, and 15 bases lay between the germline ends. The CDR3 is 15 amino acids. The CDR3 DNA reads as TGTGCCAGCAGTTTATGGGGAGGTAGTGGGAGCGAGCAGTACTTC. It codes for CASSLWGGSGSEQYF.

The V gene is TRBV27, the J gene TRBJ2-5; D perhaps matches TRBD2 (5 bases). From germline, CDR1 is MNHEY and CDR2 SMNVEV (reference sequence). The length of the CDR3 is 13 residues. With 5 bases removed from V and 3 bases from J, the gap between germline ends came to 10 bases. DNA for the CDR3: TGTGCCAGCAGTAGGAGGCTGAAAGAGACCCAGTACTTC. It encodes CASSRRLKETQYF.

The CDR3 loop is CASSGQDIQPQHF. In DNA form, the CDR3 reads TGTGCCAGCAGTGGACAGGACATTCAGCCCCAGCATTTT. The genes are TRBV2 and TRBJ1-5, with D maybe TRBD1 (6 bases). The CDR3 covers 13 residues. V lost 4 bases to trimming and J lost 6 bases, with 10 bases between them. CDR1 and CDR2 (germline): SNHLY, FYNNEI.

The table lists this clone with a few counts. The chain joins TRBV9 to TRBJ1-5; 8 bases align to TRBD1. This CDR3 contains 14 residues. Losses at the gene ends were 4 bases for V and 5 bases for J; bases not matched to a gene: 5. Germline V gene sequence: CDR1 SGDLS, CDR2 YYNGEE. In DNA, the CDR3 is TGTGCCAGCAGCCCAGGACAGGGTTATCAGCCCCAGCATTTT. Translated, it gives CASSPGQGYQPQHF. The entire variable domain, with the rest obtained from reference TRBV9 and TRBJ1-5, is as follows: DSGVTQTPKHLITATGQRVTLRCSPRSGDLSVYWYQQSLDQGLQFLIQYYNGEERAKGNILERFSAQQFPDLHSELNLSSLELGDSALYFCASSPGQGYQPQHFGDGTRLSIL.

This clone appeared once. The CDR3 loop is CSAREVPVEYF. The CDR3 DNA is TGCAGTGCTAGAGAGGTCCCGGTGGAGTACTTC. The chain has TRBV20-1 and TRBJ2-7; D remains ambiguous. CDR1 is DFQATT, CDR2 SNEGSKA, per germline (reference sequence). This CDR3 contains 11 residues. V was clipped by 0 bases and J by 11 bases, with 11 bases between them.

J is TRBJ2-1 and V is TRBV9; the match to TRBD2 covers 8 bases. V trimming: 0 bases; J trimming: 8 bases; junction bases outside the gene matches: 7. CDR1 is SGDLS, CDR2 YYNGEE, per germline. The CDR3 totals 15 residues. As DNA, the CDR3 is TGTGCCAGCAGCGTAGGTTGGTCGGGAGGGGATGAGCAGTTCTTC. Protein product: CASSVGWSGGDEQFF.

The rearrangement uses TRBV28 and TRBJ2-3; 10 bases align to TRBD2. The V gene end was trimmed by 10 bases and the J gene end by 2 bases; junction bases not matched to a gene: 6. This CDR3 comprises 14 residues. Germline V lookup: CDR1 MDHEN, CDR2 SYDVKM. CDR3 protein: CATRTSGLTDTQYF. CDR3 nucleotide sequence: TGTGCCACCCGGACTAGCGGCCTCACAGATACGCAGTATTTT. The full variable domain, with the rest looked up from reference TRBV28 and TRBJ2-3, is DVKVTQSSRYLVKRTGEKVFLECVQDMDHENMFWYRQDPGLGLRLIYFSYDVKMKEKGDIPEGYSVSREKKERFSLILESASTNQTSMYLCATRTSGLTDTQYFGPGTRLTVL.

This rearrangement joins TRBV5-4 to TRBJ2-5, with D tentatively TRBD1 (6 bases). This CDR3 contains 15 residues. Trimming removed 7 bases at V and 0 bases at J, with 16 bases between. The germline V gene encodes CDR1 SGHNT and CDR2 YYREEE (reference sequence). The CDR3 coding sequence is TGTGCCAGCGCCGCATTGACAGGCCACCAAGAGACCCAGTACTTC. Translated: CASAALTGHQETQYF.

The chain recombines TRBV20-1 with TRBJ2-1; possible D gene TRBD2, 5 bases. The CDR3 sequence is 13 residues long. Germline-derived CDR1 and CDR2 are DFQATT and SNEGSKA (reference sequence). With 3 bases removed from V and 4 bases from J, the gap between germline ends came to 10 bases. The CDR3 sequence is CSASVLAYNEQFF. The CDR3 region has the DNA TGCAGTGCTAGTGTTCTAGCTTACAATGAGCAGTTCTTC.